These T cell receptor beta chains were read from a single sample in a study of control samples from healthy donors and cancer patients. Sequencing was performed with immunoSEQ multiplex PCR; in TCRdb, only in-frame clones are kept and a portion is missing. The table records roughly 93,000 clones, roughly 91% of them present only once. The sample consisted of PBMCs. These receptors were taken from a woman aged 45 to 65 with colorectal cancer. Both conserved end residues are part of each CDR3. A D gene is named only where the DNA matches it firmly. Clone size is not always given. Where it is, it says once, few, many or a class for expanded clones.

abundance	len	v_gene	j_gene	d_gene	CDR3nt	CDR3aa
.	15	TRBV6-5	TRBJ1-1	.	TGTGCCAGCAGTTACTCACCGACAGGCAACACTGAAGCTTTCTTT	CASSYSPTGNTEAFF
.	14	TRBV6-5	TRBJ2-3	.	TGTGCCAGCAACGGACAGCCTTTCACAGATACGCAGTATTTT	CASNGQPFTDTQYF
once	14	TRBV5-6	TRBJ2-5	.	TGTGCCAGCAGCTTGGGGTCAGTACAAGAGACCCAGTACTTC	CASSLGSVQETQYF
once	18	TRBV6-2/TRBV6-3	TRBJ2-5	TRBD1	TGTGCCAGCAGTTATATCGCCGGGACAGGGCTTCGACAAGAGACCCAGTACTTC	CASSYIAGTGLRQETQYF
.	14	TRBV3-1/TRBV3-2	TRBJ1-3	.	TGTGCCAGCAGCCAAGGGCGGGGACGAAACACCATATATTTT	CASSQGRGRNTIYF
.	16	TRBV6-2/TRBV6-3	TRBJ2-2	TRBD1	TGTGCCAGCAGTTACTCGAGCAGGGACAGGGCCGGGGAGCTGTTTTTT	CASSYSSRDRAGELFF
.	14	TRBV6-5	TRBJ2-1	TRBD2	TGTGCCAGCAGTTGGATTAGCGGGGAACATGAGCAGTTCTTC	CASSWISGEHEQFF
.	14	TRBV2	TRBJ1-5	.	TGTGCCAGCGGCGAAGCAGATAGCAATCAGCCCCAGCATTTT	CASGEADSNQPQHF
.	14	TRBV2	TRBJ2-1	TRBD2	TGTGCCAGCAGACTAGCGGGGGTTAGGAATGAGCAGTTCTTC	CASRLAGVRNEQFF
.	12	TRBV10-1	TRBJ2-2	.	TGCGCCAGCAGTGAGAATCTGGGGGAGCTGTTTTTT	CASSENLGELFF
.	12	TRBV2	TRBJ1-2	.	TGTGCCAGCAGTGACCGGGCCCTTGGCTACACCTTC	CASSDRALGYTF